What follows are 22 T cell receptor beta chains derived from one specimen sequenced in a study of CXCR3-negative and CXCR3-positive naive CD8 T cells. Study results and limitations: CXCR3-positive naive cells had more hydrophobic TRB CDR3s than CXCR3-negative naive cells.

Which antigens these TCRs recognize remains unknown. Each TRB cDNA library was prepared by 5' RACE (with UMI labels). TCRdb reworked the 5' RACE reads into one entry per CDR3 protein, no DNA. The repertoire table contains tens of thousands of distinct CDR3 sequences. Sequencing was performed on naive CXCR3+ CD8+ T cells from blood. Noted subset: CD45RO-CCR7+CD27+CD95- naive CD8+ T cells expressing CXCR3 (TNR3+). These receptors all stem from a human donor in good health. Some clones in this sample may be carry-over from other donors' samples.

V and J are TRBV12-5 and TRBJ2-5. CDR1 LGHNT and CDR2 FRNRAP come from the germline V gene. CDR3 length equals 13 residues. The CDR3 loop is CASGLFGQETQYF.

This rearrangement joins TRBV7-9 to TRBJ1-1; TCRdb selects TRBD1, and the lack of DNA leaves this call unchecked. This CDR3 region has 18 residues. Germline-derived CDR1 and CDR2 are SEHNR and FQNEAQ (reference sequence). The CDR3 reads CASSPPEGALGLNTEAFF.

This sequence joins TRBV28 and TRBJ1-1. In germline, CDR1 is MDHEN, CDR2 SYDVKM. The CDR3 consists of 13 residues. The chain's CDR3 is CASSLGSPTEAFF.

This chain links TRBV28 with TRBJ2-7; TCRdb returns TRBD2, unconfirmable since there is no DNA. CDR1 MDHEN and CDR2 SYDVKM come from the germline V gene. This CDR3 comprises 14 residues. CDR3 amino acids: CASSLLSTGREQYF.

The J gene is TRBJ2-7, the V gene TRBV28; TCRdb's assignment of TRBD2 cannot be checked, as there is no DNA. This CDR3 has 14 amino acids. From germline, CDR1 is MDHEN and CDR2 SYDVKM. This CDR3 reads CASSFGAGGYEQYF.

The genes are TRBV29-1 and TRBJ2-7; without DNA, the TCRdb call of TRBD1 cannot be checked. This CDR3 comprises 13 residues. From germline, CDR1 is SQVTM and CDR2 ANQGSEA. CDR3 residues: CSVDGTGSYEQYF.

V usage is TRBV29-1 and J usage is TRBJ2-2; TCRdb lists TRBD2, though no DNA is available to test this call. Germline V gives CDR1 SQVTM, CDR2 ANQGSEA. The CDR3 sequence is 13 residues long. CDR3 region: CSVGTSNTGELFF.

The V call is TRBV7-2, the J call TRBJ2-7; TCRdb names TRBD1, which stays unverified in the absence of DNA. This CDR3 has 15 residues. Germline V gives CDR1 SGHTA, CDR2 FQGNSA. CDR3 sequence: CASSLARDRPYEQYF.

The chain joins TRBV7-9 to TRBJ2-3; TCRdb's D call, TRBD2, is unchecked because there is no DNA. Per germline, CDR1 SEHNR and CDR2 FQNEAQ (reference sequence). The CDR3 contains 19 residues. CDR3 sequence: CASSLLSWMVGARTDTQYF.

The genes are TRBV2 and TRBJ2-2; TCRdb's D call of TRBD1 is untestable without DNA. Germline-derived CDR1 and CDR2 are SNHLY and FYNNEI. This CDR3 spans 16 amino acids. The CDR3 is CASRGKTGVYTGELFF.

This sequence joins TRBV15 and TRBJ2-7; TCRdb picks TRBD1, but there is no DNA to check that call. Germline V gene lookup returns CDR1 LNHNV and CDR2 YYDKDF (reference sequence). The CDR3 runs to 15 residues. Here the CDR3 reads CATSMGPRGDSGQYF.

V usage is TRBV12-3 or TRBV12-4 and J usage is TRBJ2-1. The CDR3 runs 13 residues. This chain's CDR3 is CASSFGSYNEQFF.

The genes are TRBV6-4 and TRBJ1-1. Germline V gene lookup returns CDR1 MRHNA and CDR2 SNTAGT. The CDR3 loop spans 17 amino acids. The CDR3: CASNGCLLSEFNTEAFF.

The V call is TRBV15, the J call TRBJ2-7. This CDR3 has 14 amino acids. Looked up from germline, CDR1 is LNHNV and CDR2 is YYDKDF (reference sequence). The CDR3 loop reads CATSREGTLDEQYF.

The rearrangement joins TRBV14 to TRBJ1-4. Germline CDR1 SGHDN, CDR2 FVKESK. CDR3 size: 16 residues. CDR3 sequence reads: CASSPIWTEPNEKLFF.

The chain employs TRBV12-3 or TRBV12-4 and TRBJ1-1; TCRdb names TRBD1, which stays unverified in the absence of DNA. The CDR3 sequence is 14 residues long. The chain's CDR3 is CASSFTGMNTEAFF.

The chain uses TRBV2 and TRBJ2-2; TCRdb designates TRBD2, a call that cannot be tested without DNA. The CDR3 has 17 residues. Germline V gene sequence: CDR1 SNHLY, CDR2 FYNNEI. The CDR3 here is CASSDWTSGRRTGELFF.

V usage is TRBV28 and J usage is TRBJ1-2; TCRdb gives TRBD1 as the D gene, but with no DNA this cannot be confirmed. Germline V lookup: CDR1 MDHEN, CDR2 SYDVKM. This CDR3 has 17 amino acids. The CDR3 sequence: CASSLSFSGQGNNGYTF.

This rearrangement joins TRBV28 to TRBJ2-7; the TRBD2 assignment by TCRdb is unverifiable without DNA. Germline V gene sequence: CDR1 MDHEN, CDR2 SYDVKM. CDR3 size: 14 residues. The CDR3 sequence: CASRLAGGDYEQYF.

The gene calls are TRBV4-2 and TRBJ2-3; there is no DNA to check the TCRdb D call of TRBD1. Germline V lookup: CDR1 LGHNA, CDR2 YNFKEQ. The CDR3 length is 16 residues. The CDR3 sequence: CASSQVYGGDADTQYF.

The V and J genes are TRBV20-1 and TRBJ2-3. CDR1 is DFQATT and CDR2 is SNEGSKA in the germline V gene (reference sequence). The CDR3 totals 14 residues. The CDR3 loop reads CSARDVAGTDTQYF.

CDR3 protein: CSVESYRSSYNEQFF. J is TRBJ2-1 and V is TRBV29-1. The CDR3 length is 15 residues. Per the germline V gene, CDR1 is SQVTM and CDR2 is ANQGSEA.